The 3 T cell receptor beta chains listed next were all sequenced from one sample in a study of T cell clusters in autoimmune cytopenias. Multiplex touch-down PCR amplified TRB using TRB-A and TRB-B pools in one tube. TCRdb reworked the multiplex PCR reads into one entry per CDR3 protein, no DNA. Reported are a few thousand distinct CDR3 sequences; the ten largest clones contain 6%. Tens of thousands of genome equivalents of blood DNA were amplified for TRB. Sequencing was done on a sample of peripheral blood. These receptors were taken from a human donor with an autoimmune cytopenia or autoimmune hepatitis (not recorded which).

This clonotype ranks as medium-sized in terms of frequency. The V and J genes are TRBV20-1 and TRBJ1-2. This CDR3 is 15 amino acids long. From germline, CDR1 is DFQATT and CDR2 SNEGSKA (reference sequence). CDR3 residues: CSARGIGGINYGYTF.

This clonotype shows up as medium-sized (0.01 to 0.1%) by frequency. The chain joins TRBV19 to TRBJ1-1; checking the TCRdb D call of TRBD1 is not possible without DNA. The germline V gene encodes CDR1 LNHDA and CDR2 SQIVND (reference sequence). The CDR3 is 17 residues long. This CDR3 reads CASSPQGTGAFGTEAFF.

This clonotype shows up as medium-sized by frequency. The chain links TRBV20-1 to TRBJ2-1; TCRdb indicates TRBD2, and absent DNA this call remains unverified. This CDR3 spans 13 amino acids. Germline CDR1 DFQATT, CDR2 SNEGSKA (reference sequence). The CDR3 loop reads CSARGRAYNEQFF.